The T cell receptor (beta chain) described here comes from a study of cytomegalovirus exposure and HLA in healthy donors. General study points: Earlier analysis looked at TCR beta V segments, and most were productive about 90% or about 30% of the time.

The PCR contained 60 Vbeta and 13 Jbeta primers. Sequencing was performed with immunoSEQ multiplex PCR; in TCRdb, only in-frame clones are kept and a portion is missing. The data show 95,000 to 150,000 clones, about four fifths seen once. With respect to this clone: Antigen: not known.

Per the germline V gene, CDR1 is SGDLS and CDR2 is YYNGEE. This CDR3 spans 14 amino acids. The V and J ends lost 3 bases and 6 bases, in that order; junction bases with no gene match: 6. This TCR was sampled from a woman under 30 in good health and CMV-seronegative. Sequenced material: PBMCs. This rearrangement joins TRBV9 to TRBJ1-5; 7 nucleotides align to TRBD1. The DNA for the CDR3 is TGTGCCAGCAGCGCTACAACAGGGGCTCAGCCCCAGCATTTT. Amino acids: CASSATTGAQPQHF.